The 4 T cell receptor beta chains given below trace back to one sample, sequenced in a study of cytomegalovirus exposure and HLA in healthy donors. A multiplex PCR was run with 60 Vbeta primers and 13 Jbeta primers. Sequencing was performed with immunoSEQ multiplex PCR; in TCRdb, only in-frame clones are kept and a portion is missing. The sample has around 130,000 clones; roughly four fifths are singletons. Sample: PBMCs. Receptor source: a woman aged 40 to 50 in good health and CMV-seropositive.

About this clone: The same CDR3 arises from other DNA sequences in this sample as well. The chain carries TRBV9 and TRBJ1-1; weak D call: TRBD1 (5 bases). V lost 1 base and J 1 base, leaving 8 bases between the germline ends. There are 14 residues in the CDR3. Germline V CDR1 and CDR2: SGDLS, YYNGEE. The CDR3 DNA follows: TGTGCCAGCAGCGTACTAACAGGGAACACTGAAGCTTTCTTT. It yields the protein CASSVLTGNTEAFF.

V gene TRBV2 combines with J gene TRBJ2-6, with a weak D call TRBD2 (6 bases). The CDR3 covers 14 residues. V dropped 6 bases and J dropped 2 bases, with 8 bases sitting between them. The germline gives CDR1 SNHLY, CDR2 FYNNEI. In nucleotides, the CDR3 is TGTGCCAGCAGCGGGAGAACTGGGGCCAACGTCCTGACTTTC. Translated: CASSGRTGANVLTF.

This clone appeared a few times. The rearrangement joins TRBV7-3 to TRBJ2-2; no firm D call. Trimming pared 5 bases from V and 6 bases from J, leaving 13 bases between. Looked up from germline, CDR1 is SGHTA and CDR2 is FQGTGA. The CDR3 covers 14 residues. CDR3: CASSRTGDAGELFF. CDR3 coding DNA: TGTGCCAGCAGCCGTACGGGTGACGCCGGGGAGCTGTTTTTT.

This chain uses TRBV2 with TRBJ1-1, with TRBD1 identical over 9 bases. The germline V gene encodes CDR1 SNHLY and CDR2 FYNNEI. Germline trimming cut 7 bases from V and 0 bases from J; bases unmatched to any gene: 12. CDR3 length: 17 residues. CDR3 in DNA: TGTGCCAGCATTAGGGGACAGGGAGGGGGGCTGAACACTGAAGCTTTCTTT. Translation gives CASIRGQGGGLNTEAFF.